This entry lists 29 T cell receptor beta chains sequenced from one sample in a study of circulating and synovial CD4+ cells in juvenile arthritis. Assay used: immunoSEQ multiplex PCR; TCRdb lists only in-frame clones, some missing. Found here are about 30,000 clones, over 85% of them singletons; the top ten hold about 3%. Sequencing was performed on CD4+ T cells from blood. All receptors derive from a human donor with juvenile idiopathic arthritis.

The V call is TRBV18, the J call TRBJ2-7; perhaps TRBD2 as D (5 bases). V was pared by 0 bases and J by 6 bases, with 12 bases between. Germline-derived CDR1 and CDR2 are KGHSH and LQKENI. The CDR3 is made up of 14 amino acids. CDR3 region: CASSPPTKSGEQYF. The CDR3 DNA reads as TGTGCCAGCTCACCACCGACCAAAAGCGGCGAGCAGTACTTC.

The V call is TRBV9, the J call TRBJ2-1; 7 nucleotides align to TRBD2. V gave up 0 bases and J gave up 0 bases; unmatched junction bases: 6. The CDR3 loop spans 17 amino acids. Per the germline V gene, CDR1 is SGDLS and CDR2 is YYNGEE. CDR3 protein: CASSVVGGFSSYNEQFF. The CDR3 DNA follows: TGTGCCAGCAGCGTAGTGGGAGGGTTTAGCTCCTACAATGAGCAGTTCTTC.

The rearrangement uses TRBV19 and TRBJ2-1; TRBD2 matches at 10 bases. Germline trimming cut 4 bases from V and 9 bases from J; bases unmatched to any gene: 9. The V gene's germline CDR1 is LNHDA and CDR2 SQIVND (reference sequence). The CDR3 length is 15 residues. In nucleotides, the CDR3 is TGTGCCAGTAGTAAAATTGTAGCGGGAGGAGGTGAGCAGTTCTTC. Residues: CASSKIVAGGGEQFF.

The table lists this clone with a count of one. The chain carries TRBV7-9 and TRBJ2-2; D ambiguous. Germline CDR1 SEHNR, CDR2 FQNEAQ (reference sequence). The CDR3 is 15 residues long. V lost 5 bases to trimming and J lost 4 bases, with 14 bases between them. Written as DNA, the CDR3 is TGTGCCAGCAGCCCCAGCCTGAGAGGCACCGGGGAGCTGTTTTTT. This gives the protein CASSPSLRGTGELFF.

The V gene is TRBV28, the J gene TRBJ2-7; 7 bases agree with TRBD1. The J segment lost 2 bases and the V segment lost 6 bases, leaving 7 bases of the junction unmatched. Germline CDR1 reads MDHEN; CDR2 reads SYDVKM. The CDR3 has 14 residues. CDR3 in DNA: TGTGCCAGCAGGACAGGGTGGGAAGCCTACGAGCAGTACTTC. Its translation: CASRTGWEAYEQYF.

The V call is TRBV4-1, the J call TRBJ2-2; unclear D gene. Looked up from germline, CDR1 is MGHRA and CDR2 is YSYEKL. This CDR3 spans 11 amino acids. V gave up 6 bases and J gave up 6 bases, with 5 bases separating them. CDR3 DNA sequence: TGCGCCAGCAGGCGTTCCGGGGAGCTGTTTTTT. This translates into CASRRSGELFF.

V and J are TRBV4-1 and TRBJ1-2; 9 bases are shared with TRBD1. The CDR3 contains 17 residues. The trim removed 5 bases at V and 4 bases at J, leaving 14 bases unmatched. Germline loops: CDR1 MGHRA, CDR2 YSYEKL. The CDR3 DNA follows: TGCGCCAGCAGCAAGATTCTGGACAGGGGAGGGGTCTATGGCTACACCTTC. The encoded protein is CASSKILDRGGVYGYTF.

The rearrangement uses TRBV19 and TRBJ2-3, with 8 bases identical to TRBD2. Looked up from germline, CDR1 is LNHDA and CDR2 is SQIVND (reference sequence). Trimming at V came to 10 bases and at J to 2 bases, leaving 5 bases not matched to a gene. The CDR3 has 13 amino acids. The CDR3 DNA reads TGTGCCACCCGGGGGGGCTCCACAGATACGCAGTATTTT. This translates into CATRGGSTDTQYF.

The chain has TRBV11-2 and TRBJ2-5; possible D gene TRBD2, 6 bases. Germline V gene sequence: CDR1 SGHAT, CDR2 FQNNGV. The CDR3 runs to 15 residues. V was cut by 3 bases and J by 1 base, with 12 bases left in between. Written as DNA, the CDR3 is TGTGCCAGCAGCTTCGGTCACGGGGGCCAAGAGACCCAGTACTTC. Translating gives CASSFGHGGQETQYF.

J is TRBJ2-5 and V is TRBV9; TRBD2 might be the D (6 bases). Trimming shortened V by 4 bases and J by 9 bases, and 22 bases separated the two germline ends. CDR1 SGDLS and CDR2 YYNGEE come from the germline V gene. This CDR3 contains 15 residues. CDR3 loop: CASSPQGLSRRSQYF. The DNA for the CDR3 is TGTGCCAGCAGCCCCCAGGGACTTTCTAGACGCTCCCAGTACTTC.

The chain recombines TRBV25-1 with TRBJ1-2, with 7 bases matching TRBD1. Trimming removed 4 bases from V and 2 bases from J; junction bases left unmatched: 10. The CDR3 spans 16 residues. Germline V lookup: CDR1 MGHDK, CDR2 SYGVNS. CDR3 bases: TGTGCCAGCAGTGGACAGGGCCTTAGCCCCAACTATGGCTACACCTTC. As protein: CASSGQGLSPNYGYTF.

This clone was counted once. V usage is TRBV11-2 and J usage is TRBJ2-7; 9 nucleotides match TRBD2. Germline trimming cut 6 bases from V and 4 bases from J; bases unmatched to any gene: 7. From germline, CDR1 is SGHAT and CDR2 FQNNGV. CDR3 length: 14 amino acids. The CDR3 DNA follows: TGTGCCAGCAGACGATTAGCGGGAGTGTACGAGCAGTACTTC. Its translation: CASRRLAGVYEQYF.

The V call is TRBV27, the J call TRBJ1-1; D is ambiguous. CDR1 is MNHEY and CDR2 is SMNVEV in the germline V gene (reference sequence). This CDR3 has 15 residues. The V end lost 1 base, the J end lost 3 bases, and 12 bases lay between the germline ends. The CDR3 nucleotides are TGTGCCAGCAGTTTATACGCGGATTTCGACACTGAAGCTTTCTTT. Its protein is CASSLYADFDTEAFF.

The V and J genes are TRBV19 and TRBJ1-5, with a weak D call TRBD1 (6 bases). Between the trimmed V and J ends, which lost 4 bases and 1 base, there was a span of 11 bases. Germline-derived CDR1 and CDR2 are LNHDA and SQIVND (reference sequence). The CDR3 runs 15 residues. The CDR3 is CASSTSQGSNQPQHF. In nucleotides, the CDR3 is TGTGCCAGTAGTACATCTCAGGGGAGCAATCAGCCCCAGCATTTT.

This clone was picked up one time. This chain uses TRBV21-1 with TRBJ2-1; the table's D call of TRBD2 was not tested on the DNA. TRBV21-1 is flagged as a pseudogene. This CDR3 has 20 residues. This chain's CDR3 is CASRPLLRPDFSGSYNEQFF. For the CDR3, the DNA is TGTGCCAGCAGGCCCTTACTCCGGCCGGACTTTAGTGGCTCCTACAATGAGCAGTTCTTC.

The gene calls are TRBV28 and TRBJ2-6; 11 nucleotides line up with TRBD2. V was pared by 5 bases and J by 12 bases, with 9 bases of the junction left unmatched. The V gene's germline CDR1 is MDHEN and CDR2 SYDVKM. The CDR3 length is 15 residues. The CDR3 sequence: CASSLPGLADRVLTF. CDR3 coding DNA: TGTGCCAGCAGTCTCCCGGGACTAGCGGACCGCGTCCTGACTTTC.

V and J are TRBV11-1 and TRBJ1-1, with 7 positions matching TRBD1. This CDR3 is built from 13 residues. The germline gives CDR1 SGHAT, CDR2 FQDESV (reference sequence). Germline trimming cut 5 bases from V and 6 bases from J; bases unmatched to any gene: 6. CDR3 region: CASSLDRDPEAFF. The CDR3 nucleotides are TGTGCCAGCAGCCTAGACAGGGATCCTGAAGCTTTCTTT.

The CDR3 nucleotides read TGTGCCAGCAGCTTAGGCAGGGTGACCTACAATGAGCAGTTCTTC. Its translation is CASSLGRVTYNEQFF. The gene calls are TRBV7-2 and TRBJ2-1; D might be TRBD1 (5 bases). Germline CDR1 SGHTA, CDR2 FQGNSA. Between the trimmed V and J ends, which lost 1 base and 2 bases, there was a span of 9 bases. The CDR3 contains 15 residues.

The rearrangement uses TRBV28 and TRBJ1-2; D is possibly TRBD1 (6 bases). The CDR3 loop spans 13 amino acids. Trimming removed 7 bases at V and 3 bases at J, with 12 bases between. Germline loops: CDR1 MDHEN, CDR2 SYDVKM. CDR3 in amino acids: CASIGGPDYGYTF. CDR3 nucleotides: TGTGCCAGCATCGGGGGGCCCGACTATGGCTACACCTTC.

The chain combines TRBV5-1 with TRBJ2-1, with 12 positions matching TRBD1. V was clipped by 0 bases and J by 9 bases; unmatched bases: 7. The CDR3 covers 16 residues. Germline assignment: CDR1 SGHRS and CDR2 YFSETQ. The DNA of the CDR3 is TGCGCCAGCAGCTTGGAACAAGGGACAGGGGGCAGTGAGCAGTTCTTC. Its protein product is CASSLEQGTGGSEQFF. Full variable domain (rest looked up from reference TRBV5-1 and TRBJ2-1): KAGVTQTPRYLIKTRGQQVTLSCSPISGHRSVSWYQQTPGQGLQFLFEYFSETQRNKGNFPGRFSGRQFSNSRSEMNVSTLELGDSALYLCASSLEQGTGGSEQFFGPGTRLTVL.

This clone showed up just a few times. The rearrangement joins TRBV10-2 to TRBJ2-7; TRBD1 matches 10 bases. Germline V lookup: CDR1 WSHSY, CDR2 SAAADI. This CDR3 is built from 13 residues. Germline trimming cut 4 bases from V and 9 bases from J; bases unmatched to any gene: 6. The CDR3 loop is CASSGDRGRVQYF. CDR3 nucleotide sequence: TGCGCCAGCAGTGGGGACAGGGGCCGGGTGCAGTACTTC.

This chain links TRBV6-4 with TRBJ2-2, with 10 positions matching TRBD2. Germline V gives CDR1 MRHNA, CDR2 SNTAGT. The junction had 1 base not matched to a gene; V was cut back by 5 bases and J by 4 bases. The CDR3 extends over 14 amino acids. CDR3 coding DNA: TGTGCCAGCAGTATAGCGGGAGGCACCGGGGAGCTGTTTTTT. The encoded protein is CASSIAGGTGELFF.

The V and J genes are TRBV5-1 and TRBJ1-2; 9 nucleotides line up with TRBD1. From germline, CDR1 is SGHRS and CDR2 YFSETQ. The CDR3 consists of 15 residues. V dropped 2 bases and J dropped 2; count of bases not matched to a gene: 4. DNA for the CDR3: TGCGCCAGCAGCTTAGGACAGGGGAAGAACTATGGCTACACCTTC. Its protein product is CASSLGQGKNYGYTF.

The chain combines TRBV5-1 with TRBJ2-2; TRBD2 matches at 15 bases. The CDR3 is 19 amino acids. V was clipped by 0 bases and J by 3 bases; unmatched bases: 6. Germline loops: CDR1 SGHRS, CDR2 YFSETQ. The chain's CDR3 is CASSLVGTSGRKYTGELFF. CDR3 sequence (DNA): TGCGCCAGCAGCTTGGTCGGGACTAGCGGGAGGAAGTACACCGGGGAGCTGTTTTTT. Full variable domain (remainder filled in from reference TRBV5-1 and TRBJ2-2): KAGVTQTPRYLIKTRGQQVTLSCSPISGHRSVSWYQQTPGQGLQFLFEYFSETQRNKGNFPGRFSGRQFSNSRSEMNVSTLELGDSALYLCASSLVGTSGRKYTGELFFGEGSRLTVL.

The chain couples TRBV5-6 to TRBJ1-5; D perhaps matches TRBD1 (6 bases). V lost 1 base and J 7 bases, leaving 12 bases between the germline ends. CDR3 length equals 14 residues. Germline assignment: CDR1 SGHDT and CDR2 YYEEEE. The CDR3 reads CASSLLGAEQPQHF. The CDR3 DNA reads TGTGCCAGCAGCTTGCTGGGGGCGGAACAGCCCCAGCATTTT.

The J gene is TRBJ2-7, the V gene TRBV9, with 7 positions matching TRBD2. CDR3 length: 15 amino acids. Germline CDR1 reads SGDLS; CDR2 reads YYNGEE. V lost 1 base, J lost 3 bases, and 7 bases stayed unmatched. Written as DNA, the CDR3 is TGTGCCAGCAGCGTATTAGCGGGTACCCACTACGAGCAGTACTTC. Encoded protein: CASSVLAGTHYEQYF. Variable domain in full (rest from reference TRBV9 and TRBJ2-7): DSGVTQTPKHLITATGQRVTLRCSPRSGDLSVYWYQQSLDQGLQFLIQYYNGEERAKGNILERFSAQQFPDLHSELNLSSLELGDSALYFCASSVLAGTHYEQYFGPGTRLTVT.

V is TRBV11-2 and J is TRBJ2-7; TRBD1 agrees at 11 bases. V lost 7 bases to trimming and J lost 5 bases; unmatched junction nucleotides: 4. Germline V gene data show CDR1 as SGHAT and CDR2 as FQNNGV. CDR3 length: 13 residues. CDR3 sequence reads: CASMGQGVHEQYF. The CDR3 nucleotides are TGTGCCAGCATGGGACAGGGGGTCCACGAGCAGTACTTC.

The V gene is TRBV7-9, the J gene TRBJ2-3, with D perhaps TRBD2 (6 bases). This CDR3 is 15 amino acids long. V was trimmed by 1 base and J by 2 bases, leaving 10 bases between them. Germline V gives CDR1 SEHNR, CDR2 FQNEAQ (reference sequence). This CDR3 reads CASSLVLADTDTQYF. CDR3 DNA sequence: TGTGCCAGCAGCTTAGTACTAGCTGACACAGATACGCAGTATTTT.

The rearrangement uses TRBV5-1 and TRBJ2-7; possibly TRBD2 for D (5 bases). CDR3 length equals 15 residues. V lost 3 bases to trimming and J lost 0 bases, with 13 bases between them. CDR1 is SGHRS, CDR2 YFSETQ, per germline. For the CDR3, the DNA is TGCGCCAGCAGCTCCGCGGGCCTTAGCTCCTACGAGCAGTACTTC. Translated: CASSSAGLSSYEQYF.